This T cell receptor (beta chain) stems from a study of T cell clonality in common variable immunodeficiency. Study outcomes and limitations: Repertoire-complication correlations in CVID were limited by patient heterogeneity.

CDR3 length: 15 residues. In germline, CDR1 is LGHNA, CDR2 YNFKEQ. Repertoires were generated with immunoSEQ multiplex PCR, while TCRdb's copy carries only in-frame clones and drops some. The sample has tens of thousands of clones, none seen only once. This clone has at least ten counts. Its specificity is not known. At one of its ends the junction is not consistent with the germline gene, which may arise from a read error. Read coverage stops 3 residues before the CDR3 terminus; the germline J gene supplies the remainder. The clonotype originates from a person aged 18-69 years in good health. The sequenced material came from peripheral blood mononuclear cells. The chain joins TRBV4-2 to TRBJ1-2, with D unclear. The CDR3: CASSPLERAHYGYTF. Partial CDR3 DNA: TGCGCCAGCAGCCCCCTCGAGAGGGCTCACTATGGC.